This T cell receptor beta chain derives from a study of T cells after yellow fever vaccination. As regards this clonotype: The antigen remains unidentified.

As TCR cDNA was made by 5'RACE template switching, a universal primer site and UMIs were added. TCRdb re-analysed the 5' RACE reads in MiXCR, keeping a single row per CDR3 protein. In the table there are some 560,000 distinct CDR3 sequences, roughly a fifth of which are singletons. V shed 3 bases and J shed 6 bases, with 15 bases lying between them. The CDR3 runs to 15 residues. Germline CDR1 and CDR2: SGHKS and YYEKEE (reference sequence). Overall study results and limits: Post-booster samples contained most primary-vaccination clones (more than 95% CD4, almost 90% CD8). Clonotype sharing between CD4 and CD8 compartments was small. Repertoires sorted by FACS could include abundant clonotypes that are contaminants from the bulk population.

The sample was PBMCs, taken 15 days after the yellow fever booster vaccination. This TCR was recovered from a man aged 30 to 45 who received the YFV17D yellow fever vaccine. The chain couples TRBV5-5 to TRBJ2-2, with D perhaps TRBD1 (5 bases). CDR3 coding DNA: TGTGCCAGCAGCTCCGCGTCAGGGATTCCCGGGGAGCTGTTTTTT. Its translation: CASSSASGIPGELFF.